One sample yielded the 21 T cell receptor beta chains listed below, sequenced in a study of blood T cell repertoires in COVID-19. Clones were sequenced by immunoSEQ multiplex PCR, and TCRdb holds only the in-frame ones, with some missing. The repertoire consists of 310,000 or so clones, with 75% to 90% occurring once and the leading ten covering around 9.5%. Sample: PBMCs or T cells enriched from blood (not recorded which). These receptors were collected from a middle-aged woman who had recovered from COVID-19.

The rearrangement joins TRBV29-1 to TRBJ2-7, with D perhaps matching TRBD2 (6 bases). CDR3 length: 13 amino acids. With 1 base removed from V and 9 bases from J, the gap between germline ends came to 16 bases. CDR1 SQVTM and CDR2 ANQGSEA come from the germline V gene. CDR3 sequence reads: CSVEVVRRERQYF. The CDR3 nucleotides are TGCAGCGTTGAAGTAGTACGGAGGGAAAGGCAGTACTTC.

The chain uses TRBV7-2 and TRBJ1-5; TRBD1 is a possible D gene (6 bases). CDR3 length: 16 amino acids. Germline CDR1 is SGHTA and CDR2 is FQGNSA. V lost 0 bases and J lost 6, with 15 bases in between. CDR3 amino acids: CASSLAFGGAGQPQHF. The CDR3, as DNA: TGTGCCAGCAGCTTAGCGTTCGGGGGGGCTGGTCAGCCCCAGCATTTT. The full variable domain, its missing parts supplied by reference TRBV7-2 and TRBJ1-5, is GAGVSQSPSNKVTEKGKDVELRCDPISGHTALYWYRQSLGQGLEFLIYFQGNSAPDKSGLPSDRFSAERTGGSVSTLTIQRTQQEDSAVYLCASSLAFGGAGQPQHFGDGTRLSIL.

The CDR3 region is CASSLVSDRVEQFF. In DNA form, the CDR3 reads TGTGCCAGCAGCTTAGTATCCGACAGGGTGGAGCAGTTCTTC. This rearrangement joins TRBV11-3 to TRBJ2-1; 7 nucleotides match TRBD1. The CDR3 has 14 residues. V shed 1 base and J 10 bases; nucleotides not matched to a gene: 7. Germline V CDR1 and CDR2: SGHNT, YENEEA.

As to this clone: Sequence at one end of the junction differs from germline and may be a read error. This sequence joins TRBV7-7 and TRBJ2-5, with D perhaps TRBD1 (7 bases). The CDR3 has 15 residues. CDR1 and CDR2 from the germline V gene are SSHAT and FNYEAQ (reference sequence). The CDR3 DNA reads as TGTGCTAGCAGCTTAGGAGGGACAGAACAAGAGACCCAGTACTTC. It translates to CASSLGGTEQETQYF.

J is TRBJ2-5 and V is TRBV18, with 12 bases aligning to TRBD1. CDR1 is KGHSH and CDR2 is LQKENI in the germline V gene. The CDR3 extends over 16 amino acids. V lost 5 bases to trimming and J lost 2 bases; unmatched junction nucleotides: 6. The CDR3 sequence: CASSRDRGHYQETQYF. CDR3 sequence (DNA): TGTGCCAGCTCAAGGGACAGGGGGCATTATCAAGAGACCCAGTACTTC.

CDR3 bases: TGTGCCATCAGTGCCGGGACAGGGGGCTTGGATACGCAGTATTTT. Protein: CAISAGTGGLDTQYF. The gene calls are TRBV10-3 and TRBJ2-3, with TRBD1 matching 12 bases. The V gene's germline CDR1 is ENHRY and CDR2 SYGVKD. The CDR3 consists of 15 residues. V shed 4 bases and J 6 bases; nucleotides not matched to a gene: 5.

This chain's CDR3 is CATSPRTDYGYTF. The CDR3 coding sequence is TGTGCCACCAGCCCCCGGACAGACTATGGCTACACCTTC. The rearrangement uses TRBV15 and TRBJ1-2, with TRBD1 as a possible D gene (6 bases). This CDR3 has 13 amino acids. V was pared by 5 bases and J by 3 bases, with 10 bases between. Germline-derived CDR1 and CDR2 are LNHNV and YYDKDF (reference sequence).

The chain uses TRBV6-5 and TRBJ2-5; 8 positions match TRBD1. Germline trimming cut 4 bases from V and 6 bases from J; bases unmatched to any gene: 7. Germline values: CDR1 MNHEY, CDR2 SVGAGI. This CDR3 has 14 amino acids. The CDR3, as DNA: TGTGCCAGCAGTTCCTGGACAGGGACGAAGACCCAGTACTTC. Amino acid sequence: CASSSWTGTKTQYF.

CDR3 sequence: CATVSANTIYF. CDR3 sequence (DNA): TGTGCCACCGTTAGTGCAAACACCATATATTTT. This chain links TRBV6-5 with TRBJ1-3; D remains ambiguous. Germline V CDR1 and CDR2: MNHEY, SVGAGI. The CDR3 totals 11 residues. The V and J ends lost 10 bases and 6 bases respectively, with 10 bases between them.

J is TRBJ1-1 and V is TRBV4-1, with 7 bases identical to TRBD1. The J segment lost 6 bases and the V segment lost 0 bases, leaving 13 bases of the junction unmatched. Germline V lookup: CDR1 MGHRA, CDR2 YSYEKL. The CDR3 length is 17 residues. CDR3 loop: CASSQEGEGAIRSEAFF. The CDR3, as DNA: TGCGCCAGCAGCCAAGAAGGCGAGGGGGCAATAAGGTCTGAAGCTTTCTTT.

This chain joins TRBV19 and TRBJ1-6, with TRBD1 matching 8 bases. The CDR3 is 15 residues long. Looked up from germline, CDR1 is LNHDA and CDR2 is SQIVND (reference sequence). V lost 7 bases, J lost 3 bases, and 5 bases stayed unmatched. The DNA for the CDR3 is TGTGCCAGTACCTGGACAGGGAACTATAATTCACCCCTCCACTTT. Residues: CASTWTGNYNSPLHF.

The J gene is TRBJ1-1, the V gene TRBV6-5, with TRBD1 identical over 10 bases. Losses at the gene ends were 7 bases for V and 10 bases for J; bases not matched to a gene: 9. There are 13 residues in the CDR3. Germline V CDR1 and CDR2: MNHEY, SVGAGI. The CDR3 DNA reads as TGTGCCAGCAAGGACAGGGGGAACAAAATAGCTTTCTTT. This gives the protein CASKDRGNKIAFF.

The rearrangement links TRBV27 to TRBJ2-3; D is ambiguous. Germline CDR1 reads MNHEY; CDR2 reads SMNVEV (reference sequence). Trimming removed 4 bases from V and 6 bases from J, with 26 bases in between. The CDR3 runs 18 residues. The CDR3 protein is CASSSLLPRGSFVDTQYF. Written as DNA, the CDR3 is TGTGCCAGCAGTTCCTTACTACCTCGAGGAAGTTTTGTGGATACGCAGTATTTT.

The CDR3 region has the DNA TGTGCCAGCAAGCTAGAAACCTATGCGCACGAGCAGTACTTC. Protein product: CASKLETYAHEQYF. The chain couples TRBV6-5 to TRBJ2-7; D is unclear. The CDR3 has 14 amino acids. Between the trimmed V and J ends, which lost 7 bases and 5 bases, there was a span of 18 bases. The V gene's germline CDR1 is MNHEY and CDR2 SVGAGI.

The chain's CDR3 is CASSPGQGKAYEQYF. CDR3 nucleotide sequence: TGTGCCAGCTCACCAGGTCAGGGAAAGGCCTACGAGCAGTACTTC. The V and J genes are TRBV18 and TRBJ2-7; D may be TRBD1 (5 bases). Germline V gives CDR1 KGHSH, CDR2 LQKENI. The CDR3 is 15 residues long. Trimming shortened V by 2 bases and J by 2 bases, and 13 bases separated the two germline ends.

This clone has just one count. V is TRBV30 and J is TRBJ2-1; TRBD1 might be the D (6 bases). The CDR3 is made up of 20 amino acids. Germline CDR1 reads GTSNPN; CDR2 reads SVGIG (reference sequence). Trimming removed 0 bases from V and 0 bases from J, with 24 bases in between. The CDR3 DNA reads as TGTGCCTGGAGTGTACCCCTGGGCAGGGGTTTCGGGGCCTCCTACAATGAGCAGTTCTTC. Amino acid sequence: CAWSVPLGRGFGASYNEQFF.

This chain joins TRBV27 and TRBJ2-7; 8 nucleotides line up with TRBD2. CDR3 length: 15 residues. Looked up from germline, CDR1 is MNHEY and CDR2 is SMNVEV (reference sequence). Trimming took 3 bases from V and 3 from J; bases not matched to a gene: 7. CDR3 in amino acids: CASSLETGGVYEQYF. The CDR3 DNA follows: TGTGCCAGCAGTTTGGAAACGGGAGGGGTCTACGAGCAGTACTTC.

The CDR3 sequence: CASSFLRGPSSGNTIYF. The CDR3 DNA follows: TGTGCCAGCAGTTTCCTCAGGGGTCCGAGCTCTGGAAACACCATATATTTT. This chain uses TRBV28 with TRBJ1-3; a possible D gene is TRBD1 (6 bases). CDR1 and CDR2 from the germline V gene are MDHEN and SYDVKM. Trimming removed 3 bases at V and 0 bases at J, with 15 bases between. The CDR3 runs 17 residues.

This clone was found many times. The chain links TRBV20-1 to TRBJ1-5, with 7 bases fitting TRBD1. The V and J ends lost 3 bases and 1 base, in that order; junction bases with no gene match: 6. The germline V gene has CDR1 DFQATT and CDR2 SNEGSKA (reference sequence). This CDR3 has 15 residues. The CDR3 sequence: CSASVGGGSNQPQHF. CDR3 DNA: TGCAGTGCTAGTGTAGGGGGCGGAAGCAATCAGCCCCAGCATTTT.

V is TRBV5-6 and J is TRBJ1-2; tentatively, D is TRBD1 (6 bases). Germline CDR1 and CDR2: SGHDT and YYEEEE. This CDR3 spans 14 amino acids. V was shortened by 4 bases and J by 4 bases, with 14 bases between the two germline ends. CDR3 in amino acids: CASSRTGLGYGYTF. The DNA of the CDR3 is TGTGCCAGCAGCAGAACAGGGTTGGGCTATGGCTACACCTTC.

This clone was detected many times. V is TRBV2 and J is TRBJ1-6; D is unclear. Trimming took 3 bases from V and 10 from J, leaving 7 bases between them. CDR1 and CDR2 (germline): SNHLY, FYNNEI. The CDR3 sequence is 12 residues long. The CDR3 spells CASSEGSSPLHF. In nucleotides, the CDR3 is TGTGCCAGCAGTGAGGGGAGCTCACCCCTCCACTTT.